This T cell receptor beta chain is drawn from a study of blood T cell repertoires in COVID-19. Across the whole study: Donors in the United States, Italy and Spain gave samples during acute or convalescent COVID-19. T cells, B-cell-depleted T cells, or PBMCs provided the cDNA or gDNA that served as material.

Assay used: immunoSEQ multiplex PCR; TCRdb lists only in-frame clones, some missing. This table has about 27,000 clones, more than 80% appearing once. The germline gives CDR1 SNHLY, CDR2 FYNNEI. Trimming removed 4 bases from V and 7 bases from J, with 14 bases in between. The CDR3 spans 15 residues. The chain carries TRBV2 and TRBJ1-6; D is undetermined. The receptor was derived from a woman aged 80 or over with acute or convalescent COVID-19. Sequenced input: peripheral blood. The CDR3 coding sequence is TGTGCCAGCAGTGGTCCGACCCAAGCGAATTCACCCCTCCACTTT. Translated: CASSGPTQANSPLHF.